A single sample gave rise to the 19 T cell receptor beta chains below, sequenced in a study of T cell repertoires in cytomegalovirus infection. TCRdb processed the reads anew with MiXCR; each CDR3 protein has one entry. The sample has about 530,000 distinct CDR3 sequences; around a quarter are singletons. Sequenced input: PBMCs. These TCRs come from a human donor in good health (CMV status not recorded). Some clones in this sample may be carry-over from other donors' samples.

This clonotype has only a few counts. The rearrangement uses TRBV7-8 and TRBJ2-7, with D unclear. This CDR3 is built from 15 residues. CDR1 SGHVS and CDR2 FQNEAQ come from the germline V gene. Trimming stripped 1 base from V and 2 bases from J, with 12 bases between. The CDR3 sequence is CASSLVGNSAYEQYV. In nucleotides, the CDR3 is TGTGCCAGCAGCTTAGTGGGGAATTCAGCCTACGAGCAGTACGTC.

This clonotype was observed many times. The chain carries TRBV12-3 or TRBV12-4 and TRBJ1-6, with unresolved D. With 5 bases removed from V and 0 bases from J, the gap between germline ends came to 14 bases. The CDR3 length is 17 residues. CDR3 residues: CASSPLDGLSYNSPLHF. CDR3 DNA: TGTGCCAGCAGTCCTCTGGACGGTCTCTCCTATAATTCACCCCTCCACTTT.

The CDR3 sequence: CASSPGQSPTNEKLFF. CDR3 DNA: TGTGCCAGCAGCCCTGGACAGAGTCCAACTAATGAAAAACTGTTTTTT. The chain has TRBV14 and TRBJ1-4; D might be TRBD1 (6 bases). The germline V gene has CDR1 SGHDN and CDR2 FVKESK. Trimming left V 4 bases short and J 0 bases short, with 12 bases between. This CDR3 is built from 16 residues.

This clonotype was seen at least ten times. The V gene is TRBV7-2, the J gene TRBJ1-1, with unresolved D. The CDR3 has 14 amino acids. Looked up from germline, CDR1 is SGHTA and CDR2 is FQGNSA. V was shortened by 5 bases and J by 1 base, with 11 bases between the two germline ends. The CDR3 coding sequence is TGTGCCAGCAGCCCCTATAGCCAGAACACTGAAGCTTTCTTT. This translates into CASSPYSQNTEAFF.

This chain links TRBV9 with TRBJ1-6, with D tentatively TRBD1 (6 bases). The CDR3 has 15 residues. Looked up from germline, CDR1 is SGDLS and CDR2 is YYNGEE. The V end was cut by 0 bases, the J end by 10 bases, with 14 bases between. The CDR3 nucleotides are TGTGCCAGCAGCGTAGATCCGGCAGGGGAATCACCCCTCCACTTT. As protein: CASSVDPAGESPLHF.

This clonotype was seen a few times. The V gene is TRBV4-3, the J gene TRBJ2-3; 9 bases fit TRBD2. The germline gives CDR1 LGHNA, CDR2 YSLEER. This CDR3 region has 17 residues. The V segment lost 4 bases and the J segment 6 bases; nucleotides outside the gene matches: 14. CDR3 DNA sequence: TGCGCCAGCAGCCCGAGCGGACTAGCGCGGGGTTCGGATACGCAGTATTTT. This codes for CASSPSGLARGSDTQYF.

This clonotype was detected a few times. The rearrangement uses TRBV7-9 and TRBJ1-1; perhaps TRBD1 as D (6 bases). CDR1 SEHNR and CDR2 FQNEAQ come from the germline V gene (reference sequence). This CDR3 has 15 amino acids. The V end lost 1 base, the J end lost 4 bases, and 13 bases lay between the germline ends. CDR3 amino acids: CASSLGTGSATEAFF. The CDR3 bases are TGTGCCAGCAGCTTAGGAACAGGGTCGGCCACTGAAGCTTTCTTT.

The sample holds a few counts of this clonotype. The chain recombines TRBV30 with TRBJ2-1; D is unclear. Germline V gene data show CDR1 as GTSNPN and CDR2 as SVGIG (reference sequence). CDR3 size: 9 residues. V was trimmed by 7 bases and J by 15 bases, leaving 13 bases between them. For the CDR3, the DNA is TGTGCCTCGGCCTTCCCGCTGTTCTTC. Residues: CASAFPLFF.

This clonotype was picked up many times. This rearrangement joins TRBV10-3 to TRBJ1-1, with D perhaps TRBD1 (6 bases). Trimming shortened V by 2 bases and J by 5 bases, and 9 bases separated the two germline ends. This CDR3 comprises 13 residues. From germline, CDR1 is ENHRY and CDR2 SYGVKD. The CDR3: CAISETGLTEAFF. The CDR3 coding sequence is TGTGCCATCAGTGAGACAGGGTTAACTGAAGCTTTCTTT.

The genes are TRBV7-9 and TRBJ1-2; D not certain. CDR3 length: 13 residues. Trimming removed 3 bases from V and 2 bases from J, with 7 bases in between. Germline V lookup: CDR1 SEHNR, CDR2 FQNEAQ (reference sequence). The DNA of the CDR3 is TGTGCCAGCAGCTTTGAAGTCAACTATGGCTACACCTTC. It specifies CASSFEVNYGYTF. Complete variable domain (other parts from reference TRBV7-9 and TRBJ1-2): DTGVSQNPRHKITKRGQNVTFRCDPISEHNRLYWYRQTLGQGPEFLTYFQNEAQLEKSRLLSDRFSAERPKGSFSTLEIQRTEQGDSAMYLCASSFEVNYGYTFGSGTRLTVV.

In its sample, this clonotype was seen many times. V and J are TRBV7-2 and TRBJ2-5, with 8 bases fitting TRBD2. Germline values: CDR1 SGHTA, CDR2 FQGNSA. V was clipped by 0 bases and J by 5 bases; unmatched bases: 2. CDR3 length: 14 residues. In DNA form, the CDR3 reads TGTGCCAGCAGCTTAGCGACGGGGGGGGAGACCCAGTACTTC. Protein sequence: CASSLATGGETQYF. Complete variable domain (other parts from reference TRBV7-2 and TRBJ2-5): GAGVSQSPSNKVTEKGKDVELRCDPISGHTALYWYRQSLGQGLEFLIYFQGNSAPDKSGLPSDRFSAERTGGSVSTLTIQRTQQEDSAVYLCASSLATGGETQYFGPGTRLLVL.

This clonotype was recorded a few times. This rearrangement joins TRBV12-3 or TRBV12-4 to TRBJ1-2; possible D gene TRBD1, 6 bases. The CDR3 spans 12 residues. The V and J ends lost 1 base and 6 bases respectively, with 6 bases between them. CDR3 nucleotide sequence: TGTGCCAGCAGTTTAGGGGGGCATGGCTACACCTTC. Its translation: CASSLGGHGYTF.

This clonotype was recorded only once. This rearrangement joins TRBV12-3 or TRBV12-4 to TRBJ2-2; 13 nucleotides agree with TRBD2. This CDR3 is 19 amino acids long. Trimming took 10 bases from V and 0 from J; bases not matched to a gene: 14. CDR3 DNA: TGTGCCATCCACCGGACTAGCGGGAGAGAACGATCGAACACCGGGGAGCTGTTTTTT. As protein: CAIHRTSGRERSNTGELFF.

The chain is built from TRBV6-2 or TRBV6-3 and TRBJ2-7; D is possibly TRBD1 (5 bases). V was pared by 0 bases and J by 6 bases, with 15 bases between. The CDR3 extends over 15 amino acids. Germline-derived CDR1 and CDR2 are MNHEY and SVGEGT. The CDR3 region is CASSYSQGSTSEQYF. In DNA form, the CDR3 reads TGTGCCAGCAGTTACTCGCAGGGTAGCACCTCCGAGCAGTACTTC.

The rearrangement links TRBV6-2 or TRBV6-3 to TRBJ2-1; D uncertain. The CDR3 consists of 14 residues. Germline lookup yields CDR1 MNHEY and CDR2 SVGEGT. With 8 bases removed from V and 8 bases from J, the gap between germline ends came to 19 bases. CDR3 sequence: CASCTYRSRDEQFF. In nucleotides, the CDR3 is TGTGCCAGCTGCACGTACCGGAGTAGGGATGAGCAGTTCTTC.

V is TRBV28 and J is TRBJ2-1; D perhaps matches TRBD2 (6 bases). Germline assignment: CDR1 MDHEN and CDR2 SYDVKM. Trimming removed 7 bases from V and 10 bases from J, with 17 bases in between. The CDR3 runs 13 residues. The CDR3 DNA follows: TGTGCCAGCATATCGCCGGACCGGGGGGAGCAGTTCTTC. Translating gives CASISPDRGEQFF.

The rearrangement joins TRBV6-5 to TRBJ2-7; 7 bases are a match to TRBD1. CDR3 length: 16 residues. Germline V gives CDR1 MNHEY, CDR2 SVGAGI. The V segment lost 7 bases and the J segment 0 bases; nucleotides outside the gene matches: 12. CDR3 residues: CASTRSGTALSYEQYF. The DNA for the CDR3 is TGTGCCAGCACCCGATCCGGGACAGCCCTCTCCTACGAGCAGTACTTC.

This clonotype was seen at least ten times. The CDR3 sequence: CASSVVTNQPQHF. The CDR3 nucleotides read TGTGCCAGCAGCGTAGTCACCAATCAGCCCCAGCATTTT. The genes are TRBV7-2 and TRBJ1-5, with D hard to call. The CDR3 contains 13 residues. The V end lost 5 bases, the J end lost 3 bases, and 8 bases lay between the germline ends. Germline CDR1 and CDR2: SGHTA and FQGNSA.

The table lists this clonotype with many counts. CDR3: CASSFGQVGNTIYF. The CDR3 DNA is TGTGCCAGCAGCTTCGGACAGGTGGGAAACACCATATATTTT. The V and J genes are TRBV7-2 and TRBJ1-3, with 7 bases aligning to TRBD1. The CDR3 length is 14 residues. CDR1 and CDR2 (germline): SGHTA, FQGNSA. V lost 3 bases and J lost 4; bases outside the gene matches: 3.